These 29 T cell receptor beta chains came from one sample sequenced in a study of graft-versus-host responses after intestinal transplantation. Sequenced by immunoSEQ multiplex PCR; TCRdb stores in-frame clones only, minus some. The data contain roughly 85,000 clones, about 91% of them seen just once; the ten biggest clones take up about 8%. Their antigen targets remain unknown. This specimen was unstimulated CD8+ T cells sorted from spleen or lymph node cells, taken before transplant. The receptors shown here come from a human donor who was the organ donor for an intestinal transplant.

The chain couples TRBV5-1 to TRBJ2-7; 7 bases map to TRBD1. The ends lost 4 bases at V and 3 bases at J; junction bases unmatched: 1. The CDR3 is 12 residues long. Germline V gene data show CDR1 as SGHRS and CDR2 as YFSETQ. As DNA, the CDR3 is TGCGCCAGCAGCGGACAGGACTACGAGCAGTACTTC. Protein product: CASSGQDYEQYF. The full variable domain, completed using reference TRBV5-1 and TRBJ2-7, is KAGVTQTPRYLIKTRGQQVTLSCSPISGHRSVSWYQQTPGQGLQFLFEYFSETQRNKGNFPGRFSGRQFSNSRSEMNVSTLELGDSALYLCASSGQDYEQYFGPGTRLTVT.

The rearrangement joins TRBV6-5 to TRBJ1-2; no reliable D call. The ends were cut back, 7 bases at V and 3 bases at J, with 12 bases in the middle. CDR3 length: 13 amino acids. The germline CDR1 and CDR2 sequences are MNHEY and SVGAGI. This CDR3 is CASTGWEDYGYTF. The CDR3 DNA reads TGTGCCAGCACTGGGTGGGAGGACTATGGCTACACCTTC.

The gene calls are TRBV5-1 and TRBJ2-7; 7 bases line up with TRBD1. Germline V gene sequence: CDR1 SGHRS, CDR2 YFSETQ. The CDR3 length is 15 residues. The ends lost 4 bases at V and 2 bases at J; junction bases unmatched: 9. The CDR3 DNA follows: TGCGCCAGCAGCCAGCAACCGGGACAGCCCTACGAGCAGTACTTC. Protein product: CASSQQPGQPYEQYF.

The chain combines TRBV7-9 with TRBJ1-2; TRBD1 agrees at 7 bases. The CDR3 is 17 amino acids. V lost 4 bases and J lost 3; bases outside the gene matches: 14. CDR1 is SEHNR, CDR2 FQNEAQ, per germline (reference sequence). The CDR3 reads CASSSTMDPGQHYGYTF. The CDR3 coding sequence is TGTGCCAGCAGCTCCACAATGGACCCGGGACAGCACTATGGCTACACCTTC.

The chain couples TRBV4-1 to TRBJ2-7; 11 bases are a match to TRBD2. The CDR3 runs to 16 residues. J gave up 4 bases and V 1 base, and 6 bases lay outside the gene matches. Per the germline V gene, CDR1 is MGHRA and CDR2 is YSYEKL. The CDR3 sequence is CASSQGPASGRYEQYF. The CDR3 DNA reads as TGCGCCAGCAGCCAAGGTCCGGCTAGCGGGAGGTACGAGCAGTACTTC.

The V gene is TRBV10-3, the J gene TRBJ1-6, with D unresolved. The CDR3 length is 16 residues. The germline V gene encodes CDR1 ENHRY and CDR2 SYGVKD. Trimming removed 2 bases from V and 1 base from J, with 9 bases in between. Written as DNA, the CDR3 is TGTGCCATCAGTGAGGGTGTAGCTTCCTATAATTCACCCCTCCACTTT. Translated, it gives CAISEGVASYNSPLHF.

The V and J genes are TRBV6-1 and TRBJ1-1; no reliable D call. Germline V gene sequence: CDR1 MNHNS, CDR2 SASEGT. The CDR3 totals 13 residues. V dropped 5 bases and J dropped 2 bases, with 9 bases sitting between them. The CDR3 coding sequence is TGTGCCAGCAGTTCAGTGAGAAACACTGAAGCTTTCTTT. This gives the protein CASSSVRNTEAFF.

The chain has TRBV29-1 and TRBJ2-7; TRBD1 matches at 10 bases. V dropped 3 bases and J dropped 3; count of bases not matched to a gene: 8. The germline CDR1 and CDR2 sequences are SQVTM and ANQGSEA. There are 15 residues in the CDR3. CDR3 bases: TGCAGCGTTGACGGGGTCGGGACAGGGGTCTACGAGCAGTACTTC. Protein sequence: CSVDGVGTGVYEQYF.

The chain employs TRBV11-2 and TRBJ2-1; weak D call: TRBD1 (5 bases). CDR3 size: 15 residues. V was cut by 1 base and J by 7 bases, with 14 bases left in between. Germline assignment: CDR1 SGHAT and CDR2 FQNNGV. The CDR3 sequence: CASSLVRGKFNEQFF. The CDR3 DNA follows: TGTGCCAGCAGCTTAGTAAGGGGAAAATTTAATGAGCAGTTCTTC.

The chain recombines TRBV6-5 with TRBJ1-5, with D perhaps TRBD1 (5 bases). The V gene lost 2 bases and the J gene lost 7 bases, with 12 bases spanning the gap. This CDR3 is built from 14 residues. The germline gives CDR1 MNHEY, CDR2 SVGAGI. CDR3 coding DNA: TGTGCCAGCAGTTACGGGGCCAGCGGCCAGCCCCAGCATTTT. It translates to CASSYGASGQPQHF.

This clone has a single count. The gene calls are TRBV29-1 and TRBJ2-1; D is undetermined. Trimming shortened V by 3 bases and J by 6 bases, and 12 bases separated the two germline ends. The germline V gene has CDR1 SQVTM and CDR2 ANQGSEA. The CDR3 spans 13 residues. CDR3 DNA sequence: TGCAGCGTTGATTCCATCGGTACCAATGAGCAGTTCTTC. This translates into CSVDSIGTNEQFF.

J is TRBJ2-1 and V is TRBV7-6; 8 nucleotides line up with TRBD2. Trimming took 5 bases from V and 4 from J; bases not matched to a gene: 7. Germline CDR1 and CDR2: SGHVS and FNYEAQ. The CDR3 has 15 residues. In DNA form, the CDR3 reads TGTGCCAGCAGCCGGGCACTAGCGGTGTACAATGAGCAGTTCTTC. Amino acid sequence: CASSRALAVYNEQFF.

The rearrangement links TRBV5-1 to TRBJ1-1; no definite D call. Germline-derived CDR1 and CDR2 are SGHRS and YFSETQ. V was shortened by 1 base and J by 4 bases, with 5 bases between the two germline ends. The CDR3 consists of 12 residues. The CDR3 sequence: CASSLTGTEAFF. In DNA form, the CDR3 reads TGCGCCAGCAGCTTGACGGGCACTGAAGCTTTCTTT. The complete variable domain, with remaining parts taken from reference TRBV5-1 and TRBJ1-1, reads KAGVTQTPRYLIKTRGQQVTLSCSPISGHRSVSWYQQTPGQGLQFLFEYFSETQRNKGNFPGRFSGRQFSNSRSEMNVSTLELGDSALYLCASSLTGTEAFFGQGTRLTVV.

The V gene is TRBV9, the J gene TRBJ2-5; 7 bases map to TRBD1. This CDR3 region has 14 residues. Germline assignment: CDR1 SGDLS and CDR2 YYNGEE. V was pared by 4 bases and J by 4 bases, with 7 bases of the junction left unmatched. The CDR3 here is CASSPDRATETQYF. CDR3 DNA: TGTGCCAGCAGCCCTGACAGGGCCACAGAGACCCAGTACTTC.

The CDR3 sequence is CASSLDGGEQYF. The CDR3 DNA reads as TGTGCCAGCAGCCTGGACGGGGGCGAGCAGTACTTC. The rearrangement uses TRBV28 and TRBJ2-7, with D perhaps matching TRBD2 (6 bases). This CDR3 region has 12 residues. Germline CDR1 MDHEN, CDR2 SYDVKM. V lost 6 bases, J lost 6 bases, and 12 bases lay in between.

The gene calls are TRBV27 and TRBJ2-7, with 10 nucleotides matching TRBD1. With V trimmed by 5 bases and J by 2 bases, 9 bases remained unmatched. The germline gives CDR1 MNHEY, CDR2 SMNVEV (reference sequence). This CDR3 has 16 amino acids. The CDR3 protein is CASSVSGQGGTYEQYF. DNA of the CDR3: TGTGCCAGCAGTGTGAGCGGACAGGGGGGAACCTACGAGCAGTACTTC.

The chain couples TRBV5-1 to TRBJ1-2; 10 bases map to TRBD1. CDR3 length: 17 residues. The junction had 9 bases not matched to a gene; V was cut back by 4 bases and J by 0 bases. Per the germline V gene, CDR1 is SGHRS and CDR2 is YFSETQ. CDR3 DNA sequence: TGCGCCAGCAGCCAGGGGGACAGGGGATTAGCTAACTATGGCTACACCTTC. Its protein product is CASSQGDRGLANYGYTF.

V and J are TRBV7-9 and TRBJ2-3; D gene uncertain. V shed 4 bases and J shed 8 bases, with 10 bases lying between them. In germline, CDR1 is SEHNR, CDR2 FQNEAQ (reference sequence). The CDR3 is made up of 12 amino acids. The CDR3 reads CASSSDIGTQYF. In DNA form, the CDR3 reads TGTGCCAGCAGCTCCGACATCGGTACGCAGTATTTT.

A word on this clone: This same CDR3 is encoded by further DNA sequences in the sample. This chain joins TRBV13 and TRBJ1-2; no firm D call. The CDR3 contains 14 residues. Germline lookup yields CDR1 PRHDT and CDR2 FYEKMQ (reference sequence). Trimming took 2 bases from V and 1 from J, leaving 8 bases between them. CDR3 nucleotide sequence: TGTGCCAGCAGCTTAAAAGGGTTTAACTATGGCTACACCTTC. Translated, it gives CASSLKGFNYGYTF.

The V gene is TRBV9, the J gene TRBJ1-2; 12 bases are shared with TRBD1. CDR1 and CDR2 from the germline V gene are SGDLS and YYNGEE. V gave up 0 bases and J gave up 8 bases; unmatched junction bases: 11. The CDR3 spans 17 residues. CDR3 loop: CASSVAWDRGPTGGYTF. The CDR3 DNA follows: TGTGCCAGCAGCGTAGCTTGGGACAGGGGGCCGACGGGAGGCTACACCTTC.

The chain joins TRBV27 to TRBJ2-7; tentative D call: TRBD2 (6 bases). V lost 5 bases to trimming and J lost 4 bases, with 12 bases between them. CDR1 and CDR2 (germline): MNHEY, SMNVEV (reference sequence). The CDR3 is 13 residues long. The CDR3 nucleotides are TGTGCCAGCAGTCTGACTAGAGGATACGAGCAGTACTTC. Amino acids: CASSLTRGYEQYF.

V usage is TRBV6-1 and J usage is TRBJ2-1; 8 bases are shared with TRBD2. The germline CDR1 and CDR2 sequences are MNHNS and SASEGT. There are 15 residues in the CDR3. The trim removed 5 bases at V and 11 bases at J, leaving 14 bases unmatched. CDR3 DNA sequence: TGTGCCAGCAGTCTAGGACTAGCCCCAATAGTTAAGCAGTTCTTC. Protein sequence: CASSLGLAPIVKQFF.

This chain uses TRBV9 with TRBJ1-6; TRBD1 agrees at 9 bases. V lost 4 bases and J lost 8; bases outside the gene matches: 16. The CDR3 covers 18 residues. Germline values: CDR1 SGDLS, CDR2 YYNGEE. The CDR3 protein is CASSNRPRTGEKDSPLHF. The CDR3 DNA reads as TGTGCCAGCAGCAATCGACCAAGGACAGGGGAAAAAGATTCACCCCTCCACTTT.

The chain uses TRBV5-4 and TRBJ1-2; 12 bases align to TRBD1. The germline CDR1 and CDR2 sequences are SGHNT and YYREEE (reference sequence). This CDR3 comprises 15 residues. Trimming removed 4 bases from V and 8 bases from J; junction bases left unmatched: 9. CDR3 residues: CASSRETGTGGGYTF. The CDR3 coding sequence is TGTGCCAGCAGCCGGGAGACCGGGACAGGGGGCGGCTACACCTTC.

The chain employs TRBV27 and TRBJ2-7, with 16 bases aligning to TRBD2. The CDR3 contains 18 residues. The germline gives CDR1 MNHEY, CDR2 SMNVEV (reference sequence). J gave up 3 bases and V 1 base, and 6 bases lay outside the gene matches. The CDR3 bases are TGTGCCAGCAGTTTATTCGGGACTAGCGGGAGGGCCGGCTACGAGCAGTACTTC. It specifies CASSLFGTSGRAGYEQYF.

The CDR3 nucleotides read TGTGCCTGGAGTGGACAGCCAAATCAGCCCCAGCATTTT. This encodes CAWSGQPNQPQHF. The V gene is TRBV30, the J gene TRBJ1-5; D possibly corresponds to TRBD1 (5 bases). Trimming took off 1 base at V and 4 bases at J, with 8 bases between the two ends. This CDR3 region has 13 residues. The V gene's germline CDR1 is GTSNPN and CDR2 SVGIG (reference sequence).

The V and J genes are TRBV27 and TRBJ2-6, with D unresolved. The CDR3 is 17 amino acids. CDR1 MNHEY and CDR2 SMNVEV come from the germline V gene (reference sequence). V was trimmed by 3 bases and J by 0 bases, leaving 12 bases between them. CDR3 sequence: CASSFIPASSGANVLTF. CDR3 DNA sequence: TGTGCCAGCAGTTTTATCCCCGCTAGCTCTGGGGCCAACGTCCTGACTTTC.

CDR3 DNA: TGTGCCAGCAGTTTAAGGGGGTGGACCGTAAACGTCCTGACTTTC. This gives the protein CASSLRGWTVNVLTF. The chain couples TRBV27 to TRBJ2-6; possible D gene TRBD1, 6 bases. V shed 2 bases and J shed 10 bases, with 15 bases lying between them. Germline CDR1 MNHEY, CDR2 SMNVEV (reference sequence). The CDR3 is made up of 15 amino acids.

This chain joins TRBV5-4 and TRBJ1-1; D gene ambiguous. The V gene lost 1 base and the J gene lost 1 base, with 5 bases spanning the gap. This CDR3 is built from 13 residues. Germline CDR1 reads SGHNT; CDR2 reads YYREEE (reference sequence). The CDR3 DNA reads as TGTGCCAGCAGCTTGATGGGGAACACTGAAGCTTTCTTT. Translating gives CASSLMGNTEAFF.